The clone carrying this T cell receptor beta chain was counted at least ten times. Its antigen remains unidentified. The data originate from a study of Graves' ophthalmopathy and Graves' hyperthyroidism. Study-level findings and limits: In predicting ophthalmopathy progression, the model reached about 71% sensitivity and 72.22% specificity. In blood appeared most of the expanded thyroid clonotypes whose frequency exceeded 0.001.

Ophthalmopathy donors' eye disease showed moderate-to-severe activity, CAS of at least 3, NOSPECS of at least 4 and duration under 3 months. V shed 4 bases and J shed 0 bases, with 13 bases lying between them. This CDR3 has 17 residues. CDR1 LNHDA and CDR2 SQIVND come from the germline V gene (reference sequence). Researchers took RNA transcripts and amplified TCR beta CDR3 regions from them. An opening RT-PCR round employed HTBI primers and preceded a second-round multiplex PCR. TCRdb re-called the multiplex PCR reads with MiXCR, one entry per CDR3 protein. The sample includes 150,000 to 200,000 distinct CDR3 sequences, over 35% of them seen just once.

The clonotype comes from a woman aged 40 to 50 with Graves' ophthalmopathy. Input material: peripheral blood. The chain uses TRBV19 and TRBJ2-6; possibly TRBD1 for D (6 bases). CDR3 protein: CASSRVTGVSGANVLTF. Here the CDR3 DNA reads TGTGCCAGTAGTAGGGTGACAGGCGTCTCTGGGGCCAACGTCCTGACTTTC. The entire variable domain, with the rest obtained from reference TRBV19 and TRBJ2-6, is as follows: DGGITQSPKYLFRKEGQNVTLSCEQNLNHDAMYWYRQDPGQGLRLIYYSQIVNDFQKGDIAEGYSVSREKKESFPLTVTSAQKNPTAFYLCASSRVTGVSGANVLTFGAGSRLTVL.